This entry features one TCR beta chain sequence. Per the original data handling: Estimation of nucleated cell counts was performed using reference gene primer amplification. The assay was immunoSEQ multiplex PCR, and TCRdb's table has in-frame clones only and misses some. The DNA gave D and trimming, while V, J and clone size come from that table. The data contain 150,000 or so clones, approximately 90% of them singletons. This specimen belongs to a study of blood T cell repertoires in COVID-19. About the research overall: Samples representing acute and convalescent COVID-19 were sourced from the United States, Italy and Spain. From T cells, B-cell-depleted T cells, or PBMCs came the material, which was cDNA or gDNA.

CDR3 size: 17 residues. Unmatched junction bases numbered 7, after V lost 1 base and J lost 6 bases. Germline V gives CDR1 LGHDT, CDR2 YNNKEL (reference sequence). The sequencing sample was made of peripheral blood. The V call is TRBV3-1 (or the pseudogene TRBV3-2), the J call TRBJ2-2, with 11 nucleotides matching TRBD1. The sequence was obtained from a woman in her thirties or forties with acute or convalescent COVID-19. As DNA, the CDR3 is TGTGCCAGCAGCCAAGGAGGACAGGGGGCTCCGTCCGGGGAGCTGTTTTTT. Its translation: CASSQGGQGAPSGELFF.